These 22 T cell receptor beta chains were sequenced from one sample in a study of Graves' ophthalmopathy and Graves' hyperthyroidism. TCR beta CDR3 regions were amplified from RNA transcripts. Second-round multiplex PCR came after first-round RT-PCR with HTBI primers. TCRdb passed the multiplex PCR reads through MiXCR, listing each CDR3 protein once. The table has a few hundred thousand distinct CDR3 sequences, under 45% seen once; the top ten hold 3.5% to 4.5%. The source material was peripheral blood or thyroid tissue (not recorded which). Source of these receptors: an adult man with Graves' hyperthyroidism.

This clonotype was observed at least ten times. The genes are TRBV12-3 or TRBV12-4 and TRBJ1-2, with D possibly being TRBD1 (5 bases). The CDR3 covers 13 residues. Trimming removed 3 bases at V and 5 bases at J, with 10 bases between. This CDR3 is CASSFGRVYGYTF. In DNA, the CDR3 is TGTGCCAGCAGTTTCGGCAGGGTGTATGGCTACACCTTC.

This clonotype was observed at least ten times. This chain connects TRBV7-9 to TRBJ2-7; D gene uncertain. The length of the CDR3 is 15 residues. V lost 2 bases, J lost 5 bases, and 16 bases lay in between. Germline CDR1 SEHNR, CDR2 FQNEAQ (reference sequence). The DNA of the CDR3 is TGTGCCAGCAGCTTATCGCTCAATCCCTACCACGAGCAGTACTTC. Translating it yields CASSLSLNPYHEQYF.

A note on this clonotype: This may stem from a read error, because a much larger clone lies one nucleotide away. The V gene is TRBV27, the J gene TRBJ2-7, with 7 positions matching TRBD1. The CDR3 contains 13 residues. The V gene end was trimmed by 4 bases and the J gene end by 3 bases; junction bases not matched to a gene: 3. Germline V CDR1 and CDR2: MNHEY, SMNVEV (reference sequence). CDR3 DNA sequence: TGTGCCAGCAGTTCCGGGACAGTCTACGAGCAGTACTTC. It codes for CASSSGTVYEQYF.

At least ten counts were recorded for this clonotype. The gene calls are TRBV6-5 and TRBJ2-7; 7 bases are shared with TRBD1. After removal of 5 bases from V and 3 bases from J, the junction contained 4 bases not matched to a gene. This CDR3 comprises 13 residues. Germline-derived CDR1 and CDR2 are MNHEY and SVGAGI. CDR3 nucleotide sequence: TGTGCCAGCAGTAGGGACAGTCTCTACGAGCAGTACTTC. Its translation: CASSRDSLYEQYF.

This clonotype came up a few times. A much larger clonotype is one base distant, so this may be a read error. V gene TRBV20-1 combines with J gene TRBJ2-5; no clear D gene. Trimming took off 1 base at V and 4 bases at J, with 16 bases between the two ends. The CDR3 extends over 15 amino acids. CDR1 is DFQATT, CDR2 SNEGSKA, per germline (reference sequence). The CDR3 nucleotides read TGCAGTGCTAGAGCACGACTCCTGACTCGAGAGACCCAGTACTTC. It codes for CSARARLLTRETQYF.

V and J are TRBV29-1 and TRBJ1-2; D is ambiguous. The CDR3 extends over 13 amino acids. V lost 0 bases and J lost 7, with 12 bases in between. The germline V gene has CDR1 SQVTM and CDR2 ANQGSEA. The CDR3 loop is CSVEEVGYGGYTF. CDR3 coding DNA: TGCAGCGTTGAAGAAGTGGGGTATGGTGGCTACACCTTC. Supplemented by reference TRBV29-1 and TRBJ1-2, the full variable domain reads SAVISQKPSRDICQRGTSLTIQCQVDSQVTMMFWYRQQPGQSLTLIATANQGSEATYESGFVIDKFPISRPNLTFSTLTVSNMSPEDSSIYLCSVEEVGYGGYTFGSGTRLTVV.

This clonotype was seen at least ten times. The CDR3 sequence is CASSYENYFSYEQYF. The CDR3, as DNA: TGTGCCAGCAGTTACGAAAACTACTTCTCCTACGAGCAGTACTTC. The V and J genes are TRBV6-6 and TRBJ2-7; D gene ambiguous. V was shortened by 2 bases and J by 0 bases, with 11 bases between the two germline ends. The germline V gene encodes CDR1 MNHNY and CDR2 SVGAGI (reference sequence). The CDR3 consists of 15 residues.

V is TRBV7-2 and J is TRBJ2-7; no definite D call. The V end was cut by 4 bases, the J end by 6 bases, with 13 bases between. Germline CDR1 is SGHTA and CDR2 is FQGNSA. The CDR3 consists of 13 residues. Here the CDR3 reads CASSSLGSVEQYF. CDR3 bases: TGTGCCAGCAGCTCCCTCGGATCGGTCGAGCAGTACTTC.

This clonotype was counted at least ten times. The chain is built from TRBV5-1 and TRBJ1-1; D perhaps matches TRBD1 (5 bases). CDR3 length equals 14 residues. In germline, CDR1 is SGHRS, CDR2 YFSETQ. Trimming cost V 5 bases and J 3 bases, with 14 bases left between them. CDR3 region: CASSLRQGDTEAFF. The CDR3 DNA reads TGCGCCAGCAGTCTTCGGCAGGGAGACACTGAAGCTTTCTTT. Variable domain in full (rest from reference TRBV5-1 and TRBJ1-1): KAGVTQTPRYLIKTRGQQVTLSCSPISGHRSVSWYQQTPGQGLQFLFEYFSETQRNKGNFPGRFSGRQFSNSRSEMNVSTLELGDSALYLCASSLRQGDTEAFFGQGTRLTVV.

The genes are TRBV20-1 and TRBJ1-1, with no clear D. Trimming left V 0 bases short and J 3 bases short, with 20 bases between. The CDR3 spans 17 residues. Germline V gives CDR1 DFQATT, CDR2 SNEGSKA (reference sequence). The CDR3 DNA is TGCAGTGCTAGAGATAACCGGATGGGCGGCGCCTACACTGAAGCTTTCTTT. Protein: CSARDNRMGGAYTEAFF.

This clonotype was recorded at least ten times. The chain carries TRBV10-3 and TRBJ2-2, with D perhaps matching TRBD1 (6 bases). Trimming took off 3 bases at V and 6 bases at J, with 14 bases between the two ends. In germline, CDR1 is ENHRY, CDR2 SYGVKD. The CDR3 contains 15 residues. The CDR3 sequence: CAISDEGEQSGELFF. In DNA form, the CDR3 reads TGTGCCATCAGTGATGAGGGGGAGCAATCCGGGGAGCTGTTTTTT.

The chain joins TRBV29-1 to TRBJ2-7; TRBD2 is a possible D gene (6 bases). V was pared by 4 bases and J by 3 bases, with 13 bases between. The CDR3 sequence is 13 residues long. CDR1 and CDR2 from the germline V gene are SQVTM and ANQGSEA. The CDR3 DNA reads TGCAGCGTTGTGCTGGGGGGTAGCTACGAGCAGTACTTC. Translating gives CSVVLGGSYEQYF.

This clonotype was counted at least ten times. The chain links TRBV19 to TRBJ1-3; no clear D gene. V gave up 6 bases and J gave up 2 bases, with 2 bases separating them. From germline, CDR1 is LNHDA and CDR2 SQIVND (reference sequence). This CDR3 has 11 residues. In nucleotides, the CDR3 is TGTGCCAGTAGCGCTGGAAACACCATATATTTT. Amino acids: CASSAGNTIYF.

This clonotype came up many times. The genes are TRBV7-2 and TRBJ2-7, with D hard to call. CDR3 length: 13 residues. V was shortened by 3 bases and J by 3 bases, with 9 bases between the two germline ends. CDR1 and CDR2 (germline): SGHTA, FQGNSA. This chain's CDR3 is CASSFYSFYEQYF. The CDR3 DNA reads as TGTGCCAGCAGCTTCTACAGTTTCTACGAGCAGTACTTC.

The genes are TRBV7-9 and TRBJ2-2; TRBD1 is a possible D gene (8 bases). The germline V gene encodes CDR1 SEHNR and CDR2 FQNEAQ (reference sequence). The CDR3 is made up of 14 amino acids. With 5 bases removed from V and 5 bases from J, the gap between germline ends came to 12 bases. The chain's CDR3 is CASSTGGGTGELFF. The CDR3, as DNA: TGTGCCAGCAGCACAGGGGGGGGGACCGGGGAGCTGTTTTTT. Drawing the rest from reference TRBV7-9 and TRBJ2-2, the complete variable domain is DTGVSQNPRHKITKRGQNVTFRCDPISEHNRLYWYRQTLGQGPEFLTYFQNEAQLEKSRLLSDRFSAERPKGSFSTLEIQRTEQGDSAMYLCASSTGGGTGELFFGEGSRLTVL.

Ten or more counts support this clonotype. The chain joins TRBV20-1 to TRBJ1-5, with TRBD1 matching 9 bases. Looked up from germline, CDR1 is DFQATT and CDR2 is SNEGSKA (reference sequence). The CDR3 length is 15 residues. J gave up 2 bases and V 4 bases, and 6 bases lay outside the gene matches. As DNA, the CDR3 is TGCAGTGCTAAACAGGGGGCTCTGGGCAATCAGCCCCAGCATTTT. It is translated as CSAKQGALGNQPQHF.

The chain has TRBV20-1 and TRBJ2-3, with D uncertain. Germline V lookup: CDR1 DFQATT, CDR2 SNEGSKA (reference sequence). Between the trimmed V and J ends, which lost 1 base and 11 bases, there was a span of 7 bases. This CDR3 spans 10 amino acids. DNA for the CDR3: TGCAGTGCTAGAGTCGGCGGGCAGTATTTT. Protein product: CSARVGGQYF.

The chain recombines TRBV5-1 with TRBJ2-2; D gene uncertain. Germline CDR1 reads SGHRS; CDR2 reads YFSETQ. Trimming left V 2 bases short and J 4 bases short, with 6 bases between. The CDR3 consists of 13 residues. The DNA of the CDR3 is TGCGCCAGCAGCTTAGAGAGCACCGGGGAGCTGTTTTTT. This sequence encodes CASSLESTGELFF.

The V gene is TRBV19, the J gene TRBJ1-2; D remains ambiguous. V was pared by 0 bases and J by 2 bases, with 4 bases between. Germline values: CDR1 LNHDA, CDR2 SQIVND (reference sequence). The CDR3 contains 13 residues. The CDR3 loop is CASSIERNYGYTF. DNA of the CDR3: TGTGCCAGTAGTATAGAAAGAAACTATGGCTACACCTTC. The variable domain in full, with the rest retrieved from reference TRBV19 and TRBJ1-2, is DGGITQSPKYLFRKEGQNVTLSCEQNLNHDAMYWYRQDPGQGLRLIYYSQIVNDFQKGDIAEGYSVSREKKESFPLTVTSAQKNPTAFYLCASSIERNYGYTFGSGTRLTVV.

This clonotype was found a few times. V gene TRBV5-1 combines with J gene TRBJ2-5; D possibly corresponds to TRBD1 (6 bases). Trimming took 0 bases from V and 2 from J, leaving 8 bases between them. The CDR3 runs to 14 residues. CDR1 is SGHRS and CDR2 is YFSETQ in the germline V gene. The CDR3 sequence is CASSLEGTQETQYF. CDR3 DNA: TGCGCCAGCAGCTTGGAAGGGACACAAGAGACCCAGTACTTC.

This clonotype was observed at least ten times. The CDR3 DNA is TGCAGCGTTGTTCCTAGCGGGGGGGCGTTGATAGAGACCCAGTACTTC. The encoded protein is CSVVPSGGALIETQYF. This chain joins TRBV29-1 and TRBJ2-5; 12 bases line up with TRBD2. CDR1 SQVTM and CDR2 ANQGSEA come from the germline V gene. J gave up 4 bases and V 4 bases, and 10 bases lay outside the gene matches. The CDR3 covers 16 residues.

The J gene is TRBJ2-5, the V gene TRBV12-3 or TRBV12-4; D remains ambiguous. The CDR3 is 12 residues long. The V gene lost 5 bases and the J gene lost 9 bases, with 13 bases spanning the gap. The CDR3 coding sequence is TGTGCCAGCAGTGTAGGCAATCAGCCCCAGTACTTC. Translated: CASSVGNQPQYF.